This TCR beta chain was profiled in a study of response to subunit inactivated influenza vaccine. From germline, CDR1 is LGHNA and CDR2 YNFKEQ. The CDR3 contains 13 residues. V lost 0 bases, J lost 9 bases, and 9 bases lay in between. TCRdb reanalysed the RT-PCR reads using MiXCR and keeps one entry per CDR3 protein. This sample has some 640,000 distinct CDR3 sequences, with approximately 13% found just once. This clonotype was seen ten or more times. Its antigen remains unknown. General study findings and limits: Authors suggested seasonal influenza vaccinations each recruit few new T cells.

The clonotype comes from a man in his forties or fifties who received an inactivated influenza vaccine. This chain connects TRBV4-2 to TRBJ2-1; either TRBD1 or TRBD2 may fit D (5 bases each). This specimen consisted of PBMCs from blood, obtained roughly 15 days before vaccination. In DNA form, the CDR3 reads TGTGCCAGCAGCCAAGAGGCCGGGGCTGAGCAGTTCTTC. Protein product: CASSQEAGAEQFF.